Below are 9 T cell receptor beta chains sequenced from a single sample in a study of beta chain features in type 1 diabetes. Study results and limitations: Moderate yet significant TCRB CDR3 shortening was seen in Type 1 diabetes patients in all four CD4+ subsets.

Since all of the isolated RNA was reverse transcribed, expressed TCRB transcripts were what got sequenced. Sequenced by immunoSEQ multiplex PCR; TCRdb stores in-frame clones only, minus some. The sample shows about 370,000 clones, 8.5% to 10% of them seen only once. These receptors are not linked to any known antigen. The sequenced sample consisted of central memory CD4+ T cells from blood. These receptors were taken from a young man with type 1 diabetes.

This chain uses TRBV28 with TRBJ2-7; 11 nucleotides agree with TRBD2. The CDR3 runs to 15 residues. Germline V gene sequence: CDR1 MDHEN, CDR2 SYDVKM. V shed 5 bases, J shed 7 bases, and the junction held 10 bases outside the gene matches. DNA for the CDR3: TGTGCCAGCAGTCTTAGCGGGAGGGCCCGAGGAGAGCAGTACTTC. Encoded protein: CASSLSGRARGEQYF.

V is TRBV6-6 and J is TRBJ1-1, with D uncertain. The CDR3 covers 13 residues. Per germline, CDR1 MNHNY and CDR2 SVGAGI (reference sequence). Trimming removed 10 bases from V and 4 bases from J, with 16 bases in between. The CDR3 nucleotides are TGTGCCATCAGGACCTATGTGTCCACTGAAGCTTTCTTT. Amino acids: CAIRTYVSTEAFF.

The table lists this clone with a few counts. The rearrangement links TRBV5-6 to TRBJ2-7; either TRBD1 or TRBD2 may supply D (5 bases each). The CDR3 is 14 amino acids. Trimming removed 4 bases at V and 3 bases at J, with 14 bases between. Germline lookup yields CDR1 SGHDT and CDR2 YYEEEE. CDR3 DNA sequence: TGTGCCAGCAGCCGGGGAGAGGGGAGCTACGAGCAGTACTTC. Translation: CASSRGEGSYEQYF.

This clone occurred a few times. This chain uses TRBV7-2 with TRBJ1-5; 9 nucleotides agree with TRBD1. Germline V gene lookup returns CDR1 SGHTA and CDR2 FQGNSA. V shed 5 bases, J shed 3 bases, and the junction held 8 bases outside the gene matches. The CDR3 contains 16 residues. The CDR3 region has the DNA TGTGCCAGCAGCCGATGGACAGGGGCAAACAATCAGCCCCAGCATTTT. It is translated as CASSRWTGANNQPQHF.

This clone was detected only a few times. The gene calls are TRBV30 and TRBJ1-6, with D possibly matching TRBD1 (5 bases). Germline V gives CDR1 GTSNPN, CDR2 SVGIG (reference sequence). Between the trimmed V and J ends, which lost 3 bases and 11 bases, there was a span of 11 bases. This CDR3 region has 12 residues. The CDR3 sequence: CAWSDDSPPLHF. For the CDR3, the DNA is TGTGCCTGGAGCGACGACAGCCCACCCCTCCACTTT.

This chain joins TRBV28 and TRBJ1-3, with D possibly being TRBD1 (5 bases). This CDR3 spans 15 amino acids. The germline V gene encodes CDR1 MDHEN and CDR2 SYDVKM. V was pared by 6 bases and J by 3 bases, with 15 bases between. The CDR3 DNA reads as TGTGCCAGCAGCCCTGCGACAGACTTTGGAAACACCATATATTTT. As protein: CASSPATDFGNTIYF.

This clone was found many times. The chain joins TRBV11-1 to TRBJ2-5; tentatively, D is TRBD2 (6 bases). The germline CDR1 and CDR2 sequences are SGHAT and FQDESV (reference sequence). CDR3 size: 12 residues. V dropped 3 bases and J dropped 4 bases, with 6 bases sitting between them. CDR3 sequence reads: CASSFGGETQYF. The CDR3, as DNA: TGTGCCAGCAGCTTCGGGGGAGAGACCCAGTACTTC. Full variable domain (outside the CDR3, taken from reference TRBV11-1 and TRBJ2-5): EAEVAQSPRYKITEKSQAVAFWCDPISGHATLYWYRQILGQGPELLVQFQDESVVDDSQLPKDRFSAERLKGVDSTLKIQPAELGDSAMYLCASSFGGETQYFGPGTRLLVL.

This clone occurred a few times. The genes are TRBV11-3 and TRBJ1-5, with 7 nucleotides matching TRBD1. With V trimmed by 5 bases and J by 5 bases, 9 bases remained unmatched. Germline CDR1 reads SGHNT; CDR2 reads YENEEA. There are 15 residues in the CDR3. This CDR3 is CASSPQTGRDQPQHF. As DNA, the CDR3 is TGTGCCAGCAGCCCCCAGACAGGGAGGGATCAGCCCCAGCATTTT.

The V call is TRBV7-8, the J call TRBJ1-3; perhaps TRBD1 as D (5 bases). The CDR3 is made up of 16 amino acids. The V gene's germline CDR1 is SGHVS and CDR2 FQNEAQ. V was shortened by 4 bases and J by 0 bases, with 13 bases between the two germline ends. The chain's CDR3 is CASSSPRDRSGNTIYF. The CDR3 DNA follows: TGTGCCAGCAGCTCCCCCAGGGACCGCTCTGGAAACACCATATATTTT.